Listed here is a single T cell receptor (beta chain). In germline, CDR1 is MNHEY, CDR2 SVGAGI. The CDR3 has 15 residues. The ends were cut back, 6 bases at V and 0 bases at J, with 14 bases in the middle. The record originates from a study of blood T cell repertoires in COVID-19. Study in general: COVID-19 samples from acute and convalescent phases originated in the United States, Italy and Spain. PBMCs, B-cell-depleted T cells, or T cells provided the cDNA or gDNA that made up the material.

The authors' processing: It was from reference gene primer amplification that nucleated cell counts were estimated. The method was immunoSEQ multiplex PCR; TCRdb's version includes in-frame clones alone and lacks a portion of them. The V and J calls and clone size are taken from that table; D and trimming were inferred from the DNA. This sample has 140,000 to 150,000 clones, with about 80% found just once. V usage is TRBV6-5 and J usage is TRBJ1-1; D gene ambiguous. Sequenced: peripheral blood. The source of this sequence is a man between 50 and 59 years old with acute or convalescent COVID-19. CDR3: CASRSKPDLNTEAFF. The CDR3 coding sequence is TGTGCCAGCAGATCCAAACCAGACTTGAACACTGAAGCTTTCTTT.